The 5 T cell receptor beta chains listed next were all sequenced from one sample in a study of T-cell reconstitution after alpha-beta-depleted transplantation in children (TCRdb year 2016). Library preparation used PCR. The reads were generated on an Illumina HiSeq 2500. Molecular barcoding was employed in the preparation of TCR libraries, with unique molecular identifiers being used to normalize TCRbeta repertoire quantification. Clones were called with MiXCR by TCRdb after fastp trimmed the public reads at Q25, and only in-frame beta chains were retained. Entries are consolidated by CDR3 protein sequence, retaining the most common genes and DNA. For this sample the table gives 420,000 or so distinct CDR3 sequences, of which roughly 10% were detected only once. Nearly 5.5% of the sample goes to the ten largest clones. Sequenced material: PBMCs from the stem cell graft donor, taken from the stem cell graft. These receptors all stem from a human donor who donated a stem cell graft to a child with acute myeloid leukemia.

The sample holds a few counts of this clonotype. The chain couples TRBV7-2 to TRBJ2-7; TRBD2 is a possible D gene (6 bases). The V gene lost 4 bases and the J gene lost 3 bases, with 13 bases spanning the gap. This CDR3 has 14 amino acids. Germline V gene data show CDR1 as SGHTA and CDR2 as FQGNSA. The CDR3 spells CASSSGTLNYEQYF. CDR3 nucleotides: TGTGCCAGCAGCTCGGGGACTCTTAACTACGAGCAGTACTTC. Full variable domain (missing parts from reference TRBV7-2 and TRBJ2-7): GAGVSQSPSNKVTEKGKDVELRCDPISGHTALYWYRQSLGQGLEFLIYFQGNSAPDKSGLPSDRFSAERTGGSVSTLTIQRTQQEDSAVYLCASSSGTLNYEQYFGPGTRLTVT.

There are many counts of this clonotype. The V gene is TRBV20-1, the J gene TRBJ1-4; 7 bases line up with TRBD1. This CDR3 contains 13 residues. CDR1 is DFQATT, CDR2 SNEGSKA, per germline (reference sequence). Unmatched junction bases numbered 5, after V lost 2 bases and J lost 8 bases. CDR3 DNA: TGCAGTGCTAGAAGGGCAGGGGGGGAAAAACTGTTTTTT. It specifies CSARRAGGEKLFF.

V gene TRBV4-2 combines with J gene TRBJ2-3, with a weak D call TRBD2 (6 bases). Germline V lookup: CDR1 LGHNA, CDR2 YNFKEQ. V gave up 6 bases and J gave up 2 bases, with 24 bases separating them. The CDR3 spans 18 residues. CDR3 region: CASRLPLAVGGNTDTQYF. The CDR3 coding sequence is TGTGCCAGCAGACTCCCCTTAGCGGTCGGTGGGAACACAGATACGCAGTATTTT.

There are a few counts of this clonotype. The J gene is TRBJ1-2, the V gene TRBV20-1, with a weak D call TRBD1 (6 bases). This CDR3 contains 12 residues. Trimming took off 6 bases at V and 4 bases at J, with 12 bases between the two ends. Looked up from germline, CDR1 is DFQATT and CDR2 is SNEGSKA (reference sequence). The CDR3 region has the DNA TGCAGTGCCACAGGGTACGGCTATGGCTACACCTTC. It encodes CSATGYGYGYTF.

This chain links TRBV6-5 with TRBJ2-3; TRBD2 aligns across 12 bases. The V segment lost 0 bases and the J segment 8 bases; nucleotides outside the gene matches: 9. The CDR3 covers 17 residues. Germline CDR1 and CDR2: MNHEY and SVGAGI. The CDR3 is CASSYSASGRASGTQYF. CDR3 nucleotides: TGTGCCAGCAGTTACTCGGCTAGCGGGAGGGCTAGCGGTACGCAGTATTTT.